These 19 T cell receptor beta chains share one sample of origin, sequenced in a study of control samples from healthy donors and cancer patients. Sequenced by immunoSEQ multiplex PCR; TCRdb stores in-frame clones only, minus some. Of around 99,000 clones in the sample, 90% were seen once. Sequenced: blood. The receptors stem from a human donor in good health. The donor label of this sample is uncertain.

The gene calls are TRBV7-6 and TRBJ2-1; D may be TRBD2 (6 bases). The CDR3 consists of 14 residues. V was pared by 7 bases and J by 2 bases, with 12 bases between. Germline V gives CDR1 SGHVS, CDR2 FNYEAQ. Written as DNA, the CDR3 is TGTGCCAGCATGGCGGGGTCACCCTACAATGAGCAGTTCTTC. Translating gives CASMAGSPYNEQFF.

This clone was seen just once. This CDR3 is CASSPGRSYNEQFF. As DNA, the CDR3 is TGTGCCAGCAGCCCGGGGCGCTCCTACAATGAGCAGTTCTTC. The chain carries TRBV6-5 and TRBJ2-1; the D call may be TRBD1 or TRBD2 (5 bases each). The V end was cut by 6 bases, the J end by 0 bases, with 9 bases between. The CDR3 sequence is 14 residues long. In germline, CDR1 is MNHEY, CDR2 SVGAGI.

The chain uses TRBV27 and TRBJ2-2, with D tentatively TRBD2 (5 bases). Germline CDR1 MNHEY, CDR2 SMNVEV (reference sequence). This CDR3 is 14 amino acids long. V was trimmed by 4 bases and J by 3 bases, leaving 9 bases between them. This CDR3 reads CASSSGSHTGELFF. Here the CDR3 DNA reads TGTGCCAGCAGTTCGGGGAGCCACACCGGGGAGCTGTTTTTT.

The gene calls are TRBV12-3 or TRBV12-4 and TRBJ2-3; 8 nucleotides match TRBD1. Trimming removed 8 bases from V and 4 bases from J; junction bases left unmatched: 5. This CDR3 region has 13 residues. In DNA form, the CDR3 reads TGTGCCAGCCGAGGACAGGGAGCAGATACGCAGTATTTT. As protein: CASRGQGADTQYF.

V is TRBV7-8 and J is TRBJ2-2; tentatively, D is TRBD1 or TRBD2 (5 bases each). Deletions cut 4 bases from V and 1 base from J, with 7 bases between. The V gene's germline CDR1 is SGHVS and CDR2 FQNEAQ. CDR3 size: 14 residues. The CDR3 reads CASSSGRNTGELFF. CDR3 sequence (DNA): TGTGCCAGCAGCTCGGGACGGAACACCGGGGAGCTGTTTTTT.

The chain combines TRBV11-3 with TRBJ2-1, with 8 bases lining up with TRBD2. Germline V gene sequence: CDR1 SGHNT, CDR2 YENEEA. The CDR3 sequence is 12 residues long. The J segment lost 10 bases and the V segment lost 3 bases, leaving 2 bases of the junction unmatched. The CDR3 loop reads CASSFGGVEQFF. CDR3 coding DNA: TGTGCCAGCAGCTTCGGGGGGGTAGAGCAGTTCTTC.

V and J are TRBV25-1 and TRBJ1-1; 8 nucleotides match TRBD1. CDR1 and CDR2 (germline): MGHDK, SYGVNS. V dropped 4 bases and J dropped 3; count of bases not matched to a gene: 7. The length of the CDR3 is 15 residues. CDR3: CASSAMGGQDTEAFF. The CDR3 nucleotides read TGTGCCAGCAGTGCCATGGGGGGACAGGACACTGAAGCTTTCTTT.

The chain employs TRBV18 and TRBJ1-1; D is perhaps TRBD1 (6 bases). V was shortened by 5 bases and J by 4 bases, with 20 bases between the two germline ends. Germline V gene sequence: CDR1 KGHSH, CDR2 LQKENI. The CDR3 sequence is 16 residues long. The CDR3 protein is CASSGGPTGRGTEAFF. In DNA, the CDR3 is TGTGCCAGCTCAGGTGGCCCCACAGGGCGGGGCACTGAAGCTTTCTTT.

V gene TRBV3-1 (or the pseudogene TRBV3-2) combines with J gene TRBJ1-1; tentatively, D is TRBD1 (6 bases). Trimming removed 6 bases from V and 6 bases from J, with 17 bases in between. This CDR3 is built from 14 residues. CDR1 and CDR2 from the germline V gene are LGHDT and YNNKEL (reference sequence). CDR3 region: CASRTGASQSEAFF. The CDR3 DNA sequence: TGTGCCAGCAGGACGGGGGCCTCCCAATCTGAAGCTTTCTTT.

V usage is TRBV12-3 or TRBV12-4 and J usage is TRBJ1-4; D is possibly TRBD1 (6 bases). This CDR3 has 13 residues. V was trimmed by 10 bases and J by 3 bases, leaving 12 bases between them. The CDR3 reads CATRGAANEKLFF. CDR3 in DNA: TGTGCCACCCGGGGGGCTGCTAATGAAAAACTGTTTTTT.

This chain joins TRBV6-2 or TRBV6-3 and TRBJ1-6, with 9 bases identical to TRBD1. The germline CDR1 and CDR2 sequences are MNHEY and SVGEGT. The CDR3 runs 16 residues. Unmatched junction bases numbered 8, after V lost 4 bases and J lost 7 bases. CDR3 loop: CASSSNRQGGNSPLHF. The DNA of the CDR3 is TGTGCCAGCAGTTCAAACAGACAGGGGGGGAATTCACCCCTCCACTTT.

The rearrangement links TRBV6-5 to TRBJ1-2; tentatively, D is TRBD1 (6 bases). CDR3 length: 14 residues. Germline CDR1 and CDR2: MNHEY and SVGAGI. V was pared by 8 bases and J by 6 bases, with 19 bases between. CDR3 in DNA: TGTGCCAGCCTTTACGGCCGGGACATGAATGGCTACACCTTC. Protein product: CASLYGRDMNGYTF.

This clone was counted many times. J is TRBJ2-7 and V is TRBV6-1; possible D gene TRBD1, 6 bases. The V gene's germline CDR1 is MNHNS and CDR2 SASEGT. The CDR3 is 15 residues long. V was clipped by 3 bases and J by 1 base, with 13 bases between them. The CDR3 reads CASSEIRGSSYEQYF. The CDR3 region has the DNA TGTGCCAGCAGTGAGATCAGGGGTAGTTCCTACGAGCAGTACTTC.

The V gene is TRBV13, the J gene TRBJ2-2, with a possible D match to TRBD1 (6 bases). The CDR3 length is 16 residues. In germline, CDR1 is PRHDT, CDR2 FYEKMQ (reference sequence). V lost 1 base, J lost 0 bases, and 9 bases lay in between. The CDR3 DNA reads TGTGCCAGCAGCTTAGTCCGGACAGCGAACACCGGGGAGCTGTTTTTT. Protein: CASSLVRTANTGELFF. The full variable domain, rest sourced from reference TRBV13 and TRBJ2-2, is AAGVIQSPRHLIKEKRETATLKCYPIPRHDTVYWYQQGPGQDPQFLISFYEKMQSDKGSIPDRFSAQQFSDYHSELNMSSLELGDSALYFCASSLVRTANTGELFFGEGSRLTVL.

The CDR3 DNA sequence: TGTGCCTGGAGGACCGGACAGGGGGCGGCTAATGAAAAACTGTTTTTT. This sequence encodes CAWRTGQGAANEKLFF. The rearrangement uses TRBV30 and TRBJ1-4; 11 positions match TRBD1. Germline lookup yields CDR1 GTSNPN and CDR2 SVGIG (reference sequence). The CDR3 contains 16 residues. The V gene end was trimmed by 3 bases and the J gene end by 3 bases; junction bases not matched to a gene: 6.

CDR3 residues: CASRIRGAKNIQYF. Written as DNA, the CDR3 is TGTGCCAGCAGGATCCGGGGAGCCAAAAACATTCAGTACTTC. The chain joins TRBV6-6 to TRBJ2-4; D may be TRBD2 (5 bases). The V end was cut by 6 bases, the J end by 0 bases, with 9 bases between. The CDR3 loop spans 14 amino acids. The germline gives CDR1 MNHNY, CDR2 SVGAGI (reference sequence).

The V call is TRBV7-2, the J call TRBJ2-7, with 10 bases fitting TRBD1. Trimming cost V 4 bases and J 13 bases; bases outside gene matches: 13. Germline-derived CDR1 and CDR2 are SGHTA and FQGNSA. The CDR3 contains 14 residues. The CDR3: CASSSTPGQGRFYF. CDR3 coding DNA: TGTGCCAGCAGCTCAACTCCGGGACAGGGGAGATTTTACTTC.

The genes are TRBV18 and TRBJ2-7; D is undetermined. The CDR3 is 14 residues long. CDR1 is KGHSH, CDR2 LQKENI, per germline. V lost 3 bases to trimming and J lost 0 bases, with 9 bases between them. The CDR3 nucleotides are TGTGCCAGCTCACCCCTAAGCGTCTCCTACGAGCAGTACTTC. It is translated as CASSPLSVSYEQYF.

The rearrangement links TRBV14 to TRBJ2-3; D tentatively fits TRBD1 or TRBD2 (7 bases each). Germline values: CDR1 SGHDN, CDR2 FVKESK. The CDR3 consists of 15 residues. Trimming pared 4 bases from V and 4 bases from J, leaving 15 bases between. The CDR3 loop is CASSRQGLSADTQYF. CDR3 coding DNA: TGTGCCAGCAGCCGACAGGGACTAAGCGCAGATACGCAGTATTTT.